This T cell receptor beta chain stems from a study of OX40 agonist ivuxolimab in advanced cancers. Study at large: Three individuals attained partial responses, comprising one hepatocellular carcinoma case and two cutaneous melanoma cases. Notes on the study in general: Dose levels from 0.1 to 3.0 mg/kg saw CD4+ and CD8+ blood T cells expand clonally by week 6.

Clones were sequenced by immunoSEQ multiplex PCR, and TCRdb holds only the in-frame ones, with some missing. The profile covers about 48,000 clones, with roughly 81% appearing a single time and 7.3% taken by the ten largest. With V trimmed by 4 bases and J by 7 bases, 5 bases remained unmatched. This CDR3 region has 14 residues. From germline, CDR1 is SGDLS and CDR2 YYNGEE. Points on this clone: Its cognate antigen is unknown.

The V and J genes are TRBV9 and TRBJ1-4; 9 bases fit TRBD1. The receptor was derived from an adult with an advanced solid tumor such as melanoma, head and neck, liver or kidney cancer. The sample was CD4+ or CD8+ T cells sorted from blood, taken in a trial of the OX40 agonist ivuxolimab. In nucleotides, the CDR3 is TGTGCCAGCAGCCAAACAGGGGGCAGTGAAAAACTGTTTTTT. Translated, it gives CASSQTGGSEKLFF.